These 32 T cell receptor beta chains were sequenced from one sample in a study of blood T cell repertoires in COVID-19. Repertoires were generated with immunoSEQ multiplex PCR, while TCRdb's copy carries only in-frame clones and drops some. The sample carries about 74,000 clones, roughly 88% recorded once. Sequences were obtained from peripheral blood. These receptors came from an elderly woman with active or convalescent COVID-19.

The chain carries TRBV19 and TRBJ1-4; a possible D gene is TRBD1 (5 bases). The V gene lost 9 bases and the J gene lost 5 bases, with 19 bases spanning the gap. The CDR3 contains 15 residues. CDR1 and CDR2 (germline): LNHDA, SQIVND (reference sequence). CDR3 sequence: CASRRAPGMNEKLFF. CDR3 coding DNA: TGTGCCAGCCGTCGAGCCCCAGGGATGAATGAAAAACTGTTTTTT.

This sequence joins TRBV4-3 and TRBJ2-7, with 8 bases matching TRBD1. Germline V CDR1 and CDR2: LGHNA, YSLEER. Losses at the gene ends were 6 bases for V and 2 bases for J; bases not matched to a gene: 9. This CDR3 region has 15 residues. CDR3 loop: CASSKGTGSPYEQYF. The CDR3 DNA reads as TGCGCCAGCAGTAAAGGGACAGGATCGCCCTACGAGCAGTACTTC.

This chain links TRBV6-6 with TRBJ2-7, with TRBD1 matching 8 bases. Germline V gives CDR1 MNHNY, CDR2 SVGAGI (reference sequence). The CDR3 contains 13 residues. J was trimmed by 7 bases and V by 5 bases; bases with no gene match: 7. The CDR3 DNA reads TGTGCCAGCAGTGGACAGGGAGTGGGGGAGCAGTACTTC. This gives the protein CASSGQGVGEQYF.

This sequence joins TRBV7-2 and TRBJ2-3, with 12 bases matching TRBD2. Germline-derived CDR1 and CDR2 are SGHTA and FQGNSA. This CDR3 contains 16 residues. V shed 5 bases, J shed 2 bases, and the junction held 5 bases outside the gene matches. The CDR3 DNA reads TGTGCCAGCAGCATCCGGACTAGCGGGGTCACAGATACGCAGTATTTT. The encoded protein is CASSIRTSGVTDTQYF.

This rearrangement joins TRBV6-6 to TRBJ1-2; the D is unclear. The CDR3 is 12 residues long. Looked up from germline, CDR1 is MNHNY and CDR2 is SVGAGI (reference sequence). V lost 0 bases, J lost 10 bases, and 9 bases lay in between. The DNA for the CDR3 is TGTGCCAGCAGTTACTCGACTGCCTTCTACACCTTC. Translation: CASSYSTAFYTF.

This chain links TRBV27 with TRBJ1-5, with TRBD1 identical over 12 bases. The V and J ends lost 6 bases and 4 bases, in that order; junction bases with no gene match: 13. The CDR3 runs to 18 residues. The V gene's germline CDR1 is MNHEY and CDR2 SMNVEV (reference sequence). The CDR3 loop reads CASSPGTGGARRNQPQHF. DNA for the CDR3: TGTGCCAGCAGCCCGGGGACAGGGGGCGCTCGGCGAAATCAGCCCCAGCATTTT.

This chain's CDR3 is CSASSQRRYNEQFF. In nucleotides, the CDR3 is TGCAGTGCTAGTTCCCAGCGGAGATACAATGAGCAGTTCTTC. This chain joins TRBV20-1 and TRBJ2-1, with a weak D call TRBD2 (5 bases). V shed 3 bases and J shed 4 bases, with 13 bases lying between them. The CDR3 consists of 14 residues. Germline V lookup: CDR1 DFQATT, CDR2 SNEGSKA (reference sequence).

The chain is built from TRBV7-2 and TRBJ2-1, with D possibly being TRBD2 (6 bases). The CDR3 consists of 13 residues. In germline, CDR1 is SGHTA, CDR2 FQGNSA. V lost 5 bases and J 4 bases, leaving 9 bases between the germline ends. CDR3 sequence (DNA): TGTGCCAGCAGCCGGGACTCATACAATGAGCAGTTCTTC. This translates into CASSRDSYNEQFF.

The CDR3 loop is CASTRENEKLFF. The CDR3 DNA sequence: TGTGCCAGCACACGGGAAAATGAAAAACTGTTTTTT. The V and J genes are TRBV2 and TRBJ1-4; D not certain. CDR1 is SNHLY, CDR2 FYNNEI, per germline. V was clipped by 7 bases and J by 5 bases, with 8 bases between them. This CDR3 contains 12 residues.

The chain has TRBV4-3 and TRBJ1-4; 8 bases are a match to TRBD1. Trimming cost V 1 base and J 7 bases; bases outside gene matches: 5. The CDR3 loop spans 15 amino acids. Germline CDR1 reads LGHNA; CDR2 reads YSLEER. CDR3 loop: CASSQGGQGAEKLFF. The CDR3 DNA sequence: TGCGCCAGCAGCCAAGGAGGGCAGGGGGCTGAAAAACTGTTTTTT.

V usage is TRBV18 and J usage is TRBJ2-7, with TRBD1 matching over 10 bases. There are 16 residues in the CDR3. With 6 bases clipped from V and 4 bases from J, the junction kept 12 bases outside the gene matches. The germline gives CDR1 KGHSH, CDR2 LQKENI. As DNA, the CDR3 is TGTGCCAGCTCTCCGAATCTGGGACAGGGGTTGTACGAGCAGTACTTC. Its translation: CASSPNLGQGLYEQYF.

The V call is TRBV10-1, the J call TRBJ2-7; 7 bases line up with TRBD1. V dropped 4 bases and J dropped 3; count of bases not matched to a gene: 12. This CDR3 is built from 16 residues. Germline lookup yields CDR1 WNHNN and CDR2 SYGVQD (reference sequence). The CDR3 coding sequence is TGCGCCAGCAGTGTCCTTCGGATTCAGGGGGACTACGAGCAGTACTTC. It yields the protein CASSVLRIQGDYEQYF.

V and J are TRBV3-1 (or the pseudogene TRBV3-2) and TRBJ1-6; D ambiguous. Between the trimmed V and J ends, which lost 4 bases and 4 bases, there was a span of 14 bases. CDR3 length: 16 residues. Per germline, CDR1 LGHDT and CDR2 YNNKEL (reference sequence). The CDR3 reads CASSRDGLYYNSPLHF. The CDR3 coding sequence is TGTGCCAGCAGCCGTGACGGACTGTATTATAATTCACCCCTCCACTTT.

CDR3 nucleotide sequence: TGTGCCAGCAGCCGCGGGGGGGCCGCAGATACGCAGTATTTT. The encoded protein is CASSRGGAADTQYF. The chain joins TRBV7-2 to TRBJ2-3; 9 bases agree with TRBD2. Germline V CDR1 and CDR2: SGHTA, FQGNSA. This CDR3 has 14 amino acids. V lost 5 bases, J lost 4 bases, and 4 bases stayed unmatched.

This clone was seen a handful of times. The chain combines TRBV5-1 with TRBJ2-1, with D possibly matching TRBD1 (7 bases). This CDR3 region has 14 residues. V was cut by 2 bases and J by 8 bases, with 14 bases left in between. Germline V gene lookup returns CDR1 SGHRS and CDR2 YFSETQ. The CDR3 here is CASSLIQGGDEQFF. CDR3 nucleotides: TGCGCCAGCAGCTTAATCCAGGGGGGCGATGAGCAGTTCTTC. The full variable domain, rest sourced from reference TRBV5-1 and TRBJ2-1, is KAGVTQTPRYLIKTRGQQVTLSCSPISGHRSVSWYQQTPGQGLQFLFEYFSETQRNKGNFPGRFSGRQFSNSRSEMNVSTLELGDSALYLCASSLIQGGDEQFFGPGTRLTVL.

This clone was detected once. The chain carries TRBV5-1 and TRBJ1-2; 8 bases are shared with TRBD1. Trimming cost V 4 bases and J 5 bases; bases outside gene matches: 10. The CDR3 extends over 15 amino acids. CDR1 and CDR2 (germline): SGHRS, YFSETQ. CDR3 sequence (DNA): TGCGCCAGCAGCCTCCCGGGACAGGCGGCGTATGGCTACACCTTC. Translation: CASSLPGQAAYGYTF.

The chain is built from TRBV10-3 and TRBJ1-2, with TRBD1 matching over 9 bases. V dropped 6 bases and J dropped 0; count of bases not matched to a gene: 5. Germline CDR1 and CDR2: ENHRY and SYGVKD. The CDR3 is made up of 15 amino acids. CDR3 nucleotides: TGTGCCATCAGCGGGGACAGGGCAGCTAACTATGGCTACACCTTC. This gives the protein CAISGDRAANYGYTF.

The chain links TRBV5-4 to TRBJ1-2; D is uncertain. The germline V and J ends were trimmed by 0 bases and 7 bases, with 16 bases remaining between them. The length of the CDR3 is 15 residues. CDR1 and CDR2 (germline): SGHNT, YYREEE (reference sequence). In DNA form, the CDR3 reads TGTGCCAGCAGCTTGGGGTTTGGCTTAGCTGTTGGCTACACCTTC. Its translation is CASSLGFGLAVGYTF.

The chain couples TRBV5-1 to TRBJ2-7, with a weak D call TRBD2 (7 bases). The germline V gene has CDR1 SGHRS and CDR2 YFSETQ. The CDR3 spans 16 residues. V shed 0 bases and J shed 0 bases, with 13 bases lying between them. The CDR3 is CASSLEGGVLSYEQYF. CDR3 coding DNA: TGCGCCAGCAGCTTGGAGGGGGGGGTCCTCTCCTACGAGCAGTACTTC.

About this clone: The same CDR3 can be traced to other DNA sequences in this sample. The chain couples TRBV5-1 to TRBJ1-6; possible D gene TRBD1, 6 bases. The V end lost 4 bases, the J end lost 4 bases, and 9 bases lay between the germline ends. Germline V gene lookup returns CDR1 SGHRS and CDR2 YFSETQ. The CDR3 is made up of 14 amino acids. The CDR3 reads CASSPGQYNSPLHF. CDR3 DNA: TGCGCCAGCAGCCCCGGACAGTATAATTCACCCCTCCACTTT.

This sequence joins TRBV11-2 and TRBJ1-2; TRBD1 aligns across 11 bases. This CDR3 region has 14 residues. The trim removed 3 bases at V and 8 bases at J, leaving 5 bases unmatched. In germline, CDR1 is SGHAT, CDR2 FQNNGV. The CDR3 sequence is CASSFGQGASGYTF. The CDR3 DNA reads as TGTGCCAGCAGCTTCGGACAGGGGGCATCCGGCTACACCTTC.

This chain joins TRBV6-6 and TRBJ1-1; D gene ambiguous. The CDR3 is 13 residues long. Germline assignment: CDR1 MNHNY and CDR2 SVGAGI (reference sequence). Trimming stripped 6 bases from V and 5 bases from J, with 13 bases between. CDR3 nucleotides: TGTGCCAGCAGCCACCGGCCGGAGACTGAAGCTTTCTTT. This codes for CASSHRPETEAFF.

On this clone itself: This CDR3 is also generated by other DNA sequences in the sample. This sequence joins TRBV5-1 and TRBJ1-3; 7 bases line up with TRBD1. Losses at the gene ends were 5 bases for V and 0 bases for J; bases not matched to a gene: 2. The CDR3 runs 14 residues. The germline gives CDR1 SGHRS, CDR2 YFSETQ. Here the CDR3 reads CASSRDSSGNTIYF. The DNA for the CDR3 is TGCGCCAGCAGTAGGGACAGCTCTGGAAACACCATATATTTT.

The CDR3 loop is CASTWGGFGAFF. The CDR3 region has the DNA TGTGCCAGCACCTGGGGGGGCTTTGGGGCTTTCTTT. The V and J genes are TRBV12-3 or TRBV12-4 and TRBJ1-1, with TRBD1 as a possible D gene (6 bases). With 7 bases removed from V and 11 bases from J, the gap between germline ends came to 17 bases. This CDR3 contains 12 residues.

CDR3 amino acids: CASSKVGTLLTDTQYF. The CDR3 bases are TGTGCCAGCAGCAAAGTGGGGACTCTACTCACAGATACGCAGTATTTT. The V call is TRBV21-1, the J call TRBJ2-3; the table's D call TRBD2 went unverified against the DNA. TRBV21-1 is listed as a pseudogene. This CDR3 is built from 16 residues.

The chain carries TRBV7-2 and TRBJ2-2; D not resolved. The germline V gene encodes CDR1 SGHTA and CDR2 FQGNSA. CDR3 length equals 16 residues. Trimming removed 2 bases at V and 1 base at J, with 11 bases between. CDR3 loop: CASSLRRAMNTGELFF. CDR3 DNA: TGTGCCAGCAGCTTAAGGAGAGCGATGAACACCGGGGAGCTGTTTTTT. Variable domain in full (rest from reference TRBV7-2 and TRBJ2-2): GAGVSQSPSNKVTEKGKDVELRCDPISGHTALYWYRQSLGQGLEFLIYFQGNSAPDKSGLPSDRFSAERTGGSVSTLTIQRTQQEDSAVYLCASSLRRAMNTGELFFGEGSRLTVL.

The chain joins TRBV18 to TRBJ2-7; no clear D gene. V was pared by 2 bases and J by 4 bases, with 6 bases between. The CDR3 has 12 residues. Per germline, CDR1 KGHSH and CDR2 LQKENI. The CDR3: CASSPRRYEQYF. DNA for the CDR3: TGTGCCAGCTCACCAAGGCGGTACGAGCAGTACTTC.

V usage is TRBV5-1 and J usage is TRBJ2-1; D is unclear. V lost 3 bases to trimming and J lost 4 bases, with 14 bases between them. This CDR3 spans 15 amino acids. In germline, CDR1 is SGHRS, CDR2 YFSETQ. The CDR3 DNA reads TGCGCCAGCAGCTCAGCCCCCGGAGCTTACAATGAGCAGTTCTTC. Amino acids: CASSSAPGAYNEQFF. The variable domain in full, with the rest retrieved from reference TRBV5-1 and TRBJ2-1, is KAGVTQTPRYLIKTRGQQVTLSCSPISGHRSVSWYQQTPGQGLQFLFEYFSETQRNKGNFPGRFSGRQFSNSRSEMNVSTLELGDSALYLCASSSAPGAYNEQFFGPGTRLTVL.

The chain joins TRBV7-9 to TRBJ1-6; D remains ambiguous. Germline loops: CDR1 SEHNR, CDR2 FQNEAQ (reference sequence). This CDR3 spans 17 amino acids. V lost 2 bases, J lost 7 bases, and 18 bases lay in between. CDR3 amino acids: CASSLMGGQFGNSPLHF. CDR3 nucleotide sequence: TGTGCCAGCAGCTTAATGGGAGGTCAGTTCGGGAATTCACCCCTCCACTTT.

The chain is built from TRBV9 and TRBJ2-7, with 9 bases aligning to TRBD1. Germline V lookup: CDR1 SGDLS, CDR2 YYNGEE. The CDR3 covers 15 residues. After removal of 0 bases from V and 5 bases from J, the junction contained 6 bases not matched to a gene. CDR3 sequence reads: CASSVGGTGNHEQYF. Here the CDR3 DNA reads TGTGCCAGCAGCGTAGGGGGGACAGGGAACCACGAGCAGTACTTC.

The J gene is TRBJ1-5, the V gene TRBV11-2; TRBD1 agrees at 8 bases. The germline V gene has CDR1 SGHAT and CDR2 FQNNGV. This CDR3 spans 16 amino acids. V was clipped by 1 base and J by 0 bases; unmatched bases: 2. Here the CDR3 reads CASSLGQGRSNQPQHF. The CDR3 nucleotides are TGTGCCAGCAGCTTAGGACAGGGGCGTAGCAATCAGCCCCAGCATTTT.

This rearrangement joins TRBV7-2 to TRBJ1-2, with 9 bases identical to TRBD1. CDR1 is SGHTA and CDR2 is FQGNSA in the germline V gene. There are 14 residues in the CDR3. Losses at the gene ends were 6 bases for V and 4 bases for J; bases not matched to a gene: 6. The CDR3, as DNA: TGTGCCAGCAGTTCCGGGACAGGGACCTATGGCTACACCTTC. It specifies CASSSGTGTYGYTF.